This T cell receptor (beta chain) was found in a study of STAT5B mutations in CD4+ large granular lymphocyte leukemia. The CDR3 has 12 amino acids. V was pared by 1 base and J by 10 bases, with 10 bases between. Germline V gene data show CDR1 as MDHEN and CDR2 as SYDVKM. Generated by immunoSEQ multiplex PCR, the TCRdb table keeps only in-frame clones and is missing some. Among about 32,000 clones listed, about 89% were seen once. Whole-study results and caveats: Top patient clones used TRBV06 genes more often: 8/27 versus 2/35 in controls. No patients shared main leukemic clonotypes, though roughly 25% appeared at low frequency elsewhere.

Points on this clone: The antigen is unknown.

The rearrangement links TRBV28 to TRBJ1-1; possibly TRBD1 for D (5 bases). What was sequenced was CD4+ T cells from blood buffy coats. The TCR originated in a human donor in good health. CDR3 nucleotides: TGTGCCAGCAGTTTATACAGGCAGGGAGCTTTCTTT. It translates to CASSLYRQGAFF.